A selection of T cell receptor beta chains follows, all from one sample in a study of T cell responses to AZD1222 COVID-19 vaccine. The protocol was immunoSEQ multiplex PCR, while the TCRdb copy is restricted to in-frame clones and leaves out a portion. The profile shows about 160,000 clones, 80% to 90% of them singletons. The specimen comprised peripheral blood, sampled on day 0 of AZD1222 vaccination. All receptors come from an adult in good health. Both conserved end residues are part of each CDR3. The order of the fields is CDR3 protein, CDR3 DNA, J gene, D gene, V gene, clone size. The D gene is left open where the match is weak. Some rows have no size entry. The others give once, few or many, or a class for an expanded clone.

CASSQDLGQGGNIQYF,TGCGCCAGCAGCCAAGATCTTGGACAGGGAGGCAACATTCAGTACTTC,TRBJ2-4,TRBD1,TRBV4-3,many
CASSYGQGLTGELFF,TGTGCCAGCAGTTACGGGCAGGGGCTAACCGGGGAGCTGTTTTTT,TRBJ2-2,NA,TRBV6-5,NA
CASSQGDWQAGGPTDTQYF,TGTGCCAGCAGCCAAGGGGATTGGCAAGCGGGGGGGCCCACAGATACGCAGTATTTT,TRBJ2-3,TRBD2,TRBV3-1/TRBV3-2,NA
CASSLVSGSTDTQYF,TGTGCCAGCAGCTTAGTTTCGGGGAGCACAGATACGCAGTATTTT,TRBJ2-3,NA,TRBV13,NA
CASSLLAGDEQYF,TGTGCCAGCAGCTTATTGGCAGGGGACGAGCAGTACTTC,TRBJ2-7,NA,TRBV7-9,once
CASSLFSSGGYRGNEQFF,TGTGCCAGCAGCTTATTTTCCAGCGGGGGATACAGGGGCAATGAGCAGTTCTTC,TRBJ2-1,NA,TRBV7-3,once
CASSYSRGSGEEKLFF,TGTGCCAGCAGTTACTCGAGGGGGTCAGGGGAAGAAAAACTGTTTTTT,TRBJ1-4,NA,TRBV6-5,NA
CASSPGRIRGEAKNIQYF,TGTGCCAGCAGCCCCGGACGCATACGGGGGGAAGCCAAAAACATTCAGTACTTC,TRBJ2-4,TRBD2,TRBV7-8,NA
CASSWGSSYNEQFF,TGTGCCAGTAGTTGGGGTAGCTCCTACAATGAGCAGTTCTTC,TRBJ2-1,NA,TRBV19,NA
CASSVEGYNEQFF,TGTGCCAGCAGCGTAGAGGGTTACAATGAGCAGTTCTTC,TRBJ2-1,NA,TRBV9,NA
CATSNRAAYEQFF,TGTGCCACCAGCAACCGGGCGGCCTATGAGCAGTTCTTC,TRBJ2-1,NA,TRBV15,NA